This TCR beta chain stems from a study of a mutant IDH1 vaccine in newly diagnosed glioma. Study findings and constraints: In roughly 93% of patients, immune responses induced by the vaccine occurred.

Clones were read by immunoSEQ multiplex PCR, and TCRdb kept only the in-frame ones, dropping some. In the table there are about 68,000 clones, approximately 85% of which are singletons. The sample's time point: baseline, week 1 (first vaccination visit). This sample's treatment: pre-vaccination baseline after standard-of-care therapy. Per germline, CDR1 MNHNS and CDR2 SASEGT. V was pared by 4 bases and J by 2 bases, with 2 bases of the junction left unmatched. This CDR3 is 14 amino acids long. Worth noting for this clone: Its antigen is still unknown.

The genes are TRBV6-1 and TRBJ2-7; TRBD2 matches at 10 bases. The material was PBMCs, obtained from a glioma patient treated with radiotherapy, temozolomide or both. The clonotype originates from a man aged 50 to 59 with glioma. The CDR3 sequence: CASSGLAGPYEQYF. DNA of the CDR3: TGTGCCAGCAGTGGACTAGCGGGTCCCTACGAGCAGTACTTC.